These 9 T cell receptor beta chains originate from one sample sequenced in a study of beta chain features in type 1 diabetes. Expressed TCRB transcripts got sequenced, as all isolated RNA was reverse transcribed. The table came from immunoSEQ multiplex PCR; TCRdb's copy has only in-frame clones and leaves some out. The table records hundreds of thousands of clones, around a sixth of them present only once. Sequenced input: naive CD4+ T cells from blood. The source of these receptors is a man aged 18 to 35 in good health.

This clone came up a few times. Other DNA sequences within the sample encode an identical CDR3. V gene TRBV2 combines with J gene TRBJ1-1; D unclear. This CDR3 is built from 13 residues. CDR1 is SNHLY, CDR2 FYNNEI, per germline. V lost 6 bases, J lost 4 bases, and 12 bases lay in between. CDR3 amino acids: CASSEEVSTEAFF. CDR3 coding DNA: TGTGCCAGCAGCGAGGAGGTATCCACTGAAGCTTTCTTT.

In its sample, this clone was seen a few times. The J gene is TRBJ2-1, the V gene TRBV4-1, with D perhaps TRBD1 (6 bases). This CDR3 contains 15 residues. Trimming stripped 1 base from V and 4 bases from J, with 11 bases between. Germline assignment: CDR1 MGHRA and CDR2 YSYEKL. The DNA of the CDR3 is TGCGCCAGCAGCCAAGGGGGGCGCGCGTACAATGAGCAGTTCTTC. It translates to CASSQGGRAYNEQFF.

This clone was counted a few times. The rearrangement links TRBV7-2 to TRBJ2-2, with D perhaps matching TRBD1 or TRBD2 (6 bases each). The CDR3 totals 12 residues. Germline V gives CDR1 SGHTA, CDR2 FQGNSA. V gave up 6 bases and J gave up 6 bases, with 8 bases separating them. This CDR3 is CASRRGAGELFF. The CDR3 DNA follows: TGTGCCAGCAGAAGGGGGGCCGGGGAGCTGTTTTTT.

This chain uses TRBV30 with TRBJ2-5; the match to TRBD2 covers 15 bases. Germline CDR1 reads GTSNPN; CDR2 reads SVGIG (reference sequence). With 0 bases clipped from V and 4 bases from J, the junction kept 6 bases outside the gene matches. CDR3 size: 17 residues. The CDR3 sequence: CAWSVPRTSGGVETQYF. CDR3 nucleotide sequence: TGTGCCTGGAGTGTACCCCGGACTAGCGGGGGGGTAGAGACCCAGTACTTC.

There are a few counts of this clone. The junction departs from the called germline gene at one end, perhaps through a read error. The chain couples TRBV7-7 to TRBJ2-5; 10 bases agree with TRBD1. The germline CDR1 and CDR2 sequences are SSHAT and FNYEAQ (reference sequence). The CDR3 is 16 amino acids. The CDR3 DNA follows: TGTGCTAGCAGCTTACTGTCCCGGGACAGGGGAGAGACCCAGTACTTC. It codes for CASSLLSRDRGETQYF.

CDR3 region: CASSPARGQPQHF. The CDR3 region has the DNA TGTGCCAGCTCACCAGCCAGGGGTCAGCCCCAGCATTTT. The V gene is TRBV18, the J gene TRBJ1-5; the D gene is possibly TRBD1 (6 bases). Germline V CDR1 and CDR2: KGHSH, LQKENI. Between the trimmed V and J ends, which lost 2 bases and 6 bases, there was a span of 8 bases. The CDR3 runs to 13 residues. The whole variable domain, remainder taken from reference TRBV18 and TRBJ1-5, is NAGVMQNPRHLVRRRGQEARLRCSPMKGHSHVYWYRQLPEEGLKFMVYLQKENIIDESGMPKERFSAEFPKEGPSILRIQQVVRGDSAAYFCASSPARGQPQHFGDGTRLSIL.

As concerns this clone: Given the absence of the conserved phenylalanine or tryptophan at the CDR3 end, a read error is likely. Because the CDR3's place on the DNA is in doubt, the DNA is left out and the CDR3 is given as listed by TCRdb. The rearrangement links TRBV20-1 to TRBJ2-7. Germline V gives CDR1 DFQATT, CDR2 SNEGSKA (reference sequence). Both ends counted, the CDR3 spans 9 residues. CDR3 loop: CSARGAREY.

This clone was found a few times. The V call is TRBV5-6, the J call TRBJ1-4; D unclear. V lost 4 bases and J lost 1, with 11 bases in between. Germline CDR1 is SGHDT and CDR2 is YYEEEE. The CDR3 covers 15 residues. CDR3 protein: CASSPTGRTNEKLFF. In DNA form, the CDR3 reads TGTGCCAGCAGCCCGACGGGAAGAACTAATGAAAAACTGTTTTTT.

This clone was detected only a few times. This rearrangement joins TRBV7-2 to TRBJ1-3; no firm D call. This CDR3 is built from 16 residues. V lost 6 bases and J 4 bases, leaving 19 bases between the germline ends. The germline gives CDR1 SGHTA, CDR2 FQGNSA. The CDR3 protein is CASSLTGVGVGNTIYF. CDR3 nucleotide sequence: TGTGCCAGCAGTCTTACCGGGGTCGGGGTAGGAAACACCATATATTTT.